Below are 30 T cell receptor beta chains sequenced from a single sample in a study of T-cell memory formation after mild COVID-19. TCRdb redid the calling of the 5' RACE reads with MiXCR, one entry per CDR3 protein. The repertoire holds roughly 560,000 distinct CDR3 sequences, with about a fifth as singletons. Sample: PBMCs or a T cell subset sorted from them (not recorded which). The origin of the receptors is an adult woman who had mild COVID-19 (a few samples of this study predate the infection). Cell type and time point are not known.

This clonotype has a handful of counts. This chain connects TRBV12-3 or TRBV12-4 to TRBJ2-7, with D possibly TRBD2 on 5 matching bases. Deletions cut 2 bases from V and 1 base from J, with 9 bases between. This CDR3 comprises 14 residues. This chain's CDR3 is CASSLHGMSYEQYF. The CDR3 coding sequence is TGTGCCAGCAGTTTACACGGGATGTCCTACGAGCAGTACTTC.

The chain has TRBV20-1 and TRBJ2-7; no clear D. CDR3 length: 13 amino acids. V was shortened by 4 bases and J by 4 bases, with 14 bases between the two germline ends. The germline gives CDR1 DFQATT, CDR2 SNEGSKA (reference sequence). This chain's CDR3 is CSAILVEGYEQYF. The CDR3 DNA sequence: TGCAGTGCTATTTTAGTTGAAGGGTACGAGCAGTACTTC.

The rearrangement uses TRBV4-3 and TRBJ2-1; maybe TRBD2 (5 bases). Germline V gene sequence: CDR1 LGHNA, CDR2 YSLEER. The CDR3 totals 17 residues. Trimming shortened V by 1 base and J by 7 bases, and 20 bases separated the two germline ends. The CDR3 here is CASSQVVRETTKNEQFF. DNA of the CDR3: TGCGCCAGCAGCCAAGTCGTTAGGGAGACTACTAAGAATGAGCAGTTCTTC.

This rearrangement joins TRBV5-5 to TRBJ2-1; 10 positions match TRBD1. The ends lost 4 bases at V and 12 bases at J; junction bases unmatched: 7. The CDR3 totals 13 residues. CDR1 and CDR2 (germline): SGHKS, YYEKEE (reference sequence). For the CDR3, the DNA is TGTGCCAGCAGCGTGGGGGACAGGGGAGGGCAGTTCTTC. Its translation: CASSVGDRGGQFF.

This clonotype showed up just once. V is TRBV10-3 and J is TRBJ2-7; D remains ambiguous. The germline gives CDR1 ENHRY, CDR2 SYGVKD. V gave up 4 bases and J gave up 6 bases, with 7 bases separating them. This CDR3 has 11 residues. The CDR3 spells CAISGQVEQYF. In DNA, the CDR3 is TGTGCCATCAGTGGTCAAGTCGAGCAGTACTTC.

The chain joins TRBV6-5 to TRBJ2-7; 9 bases match TRBD1. Per germline, CDR1 MNHEY and CDR2 SVGAGI. J lost 4 bases, V lost 4 bases, and 8 bases had no gene match. CDR3 size: 15 residues. The CDR3 DNA is TGTGCCAGCAGTTCGACAGGGGGTAGGGATTACGAGCAGTACTTC. Amino acid sequence: CASSSTGGRDYEQYF.

The chain is built from TRBV29-1 and TRBJ2-5; possibly TRBD2 for D (5 bases). The length of the CDR3 is 12 residues. The germline V gene encodes CDR1 SQVTM and CDR2 ANQGSEA. V was trimmed by 7 bases and J by 5 bases, leaving 14 bases between them. The CDR3 coding sequence is TGCAGCGGGCGGCCGAGCGGTGAGACCCAGTACTTC. Translated, it gives CSGRPSGETQYF.

The chain couples TRBV5-1 to TRBJ2-1; D ambiguous. Germline lookup yields CDR1 SGHRS and CDR2 YFSETQ. Deletions cut 4 bases from V and 5 bases from J, with 13 bases between. The CDR3 sequence is 14 residues long. Here the CDR3 reads CASSHRRSNNEQFF. CDR3 in DNA: TGCGCCAGCAGCCACCGTCGTTCGAACAATGAGCAGTTCTTC. Full variable domain (outside the CDR3, taken from reference TRBV5-1 and TRBJ2-1): KAGVTQTPRYLIKTRGQQVTLSCSPISGHRSVSWYQQTPGQGLQFLFEYFSETQRNKGNFPGRFSGRQFSNSRSEMNVSTLELGDSALYLCASSHRRSNNEQFFGPGTRLTVL.

This clonotype was seen a handful of times. The CDR3 region has the DNA TGTGCCAGCAGAGCTAGCGGGGGGCTCTCCTACGAGCAGTACTTC. Translating gives CASRASGGLSYEQYF. This sequence joins TRBV3-1 and TRBJ2-7, with TRBD2 identical over 11 bases. Germline CDR1 reads LGHDT; CDR2 reads YNNKEL (reference sequence). This CDR3 spans 15 amino acids. The J segment lost 0 bases and the V segment lost 6 bases, leaving 4 bases of the junction unmatched.

The chain combines TRBV6-4 with TRBJ2-3; tentatively, D is TRBD2 (6 bases). The CDR3 is 13 amino acids. CDR1 is MRHNA, CDR2 SNTAGT, per germline. With 6 bases removed from V and 4 bases from J, the gap between germline ends came to 11 bases. The CDR3 DNA reads TGTGCCAGCAGCGGGAGTAGCTCAGATACGCAGTATTTT. Translating gives CASSGSSSDTQYF.

This sequence joins TRBV18 and TRBJ1-1; no clear D gene. V lost 6 bases and J 1 base, leaving 9 bases between the germline ends. Per the germline V gene, CDR1 is KGHSH and CDR2 is LQKENI. The CDR3 runs to 13 residues. CDR3 residues: CASSPLPNTEAFF. Written as DNA, the CDR3 is TGTGCCAGCTCGCCCCTTCCGAACACTGAAGCTTTCTTT.

A few counts support this clonotype. The chain couples TRBV7-9 to TRBJ2-2; D gene unclear. CDR3 length equals 14 residues. The germline gives CDR1 SEHNR, CDR2 FQNEAQ (reference sequence). The V end was cut by 4 bases, the J end by 3 bases, with 9 bases between. Written as DNA, the CDR3 is TGTGCCAGCAGCTCTAATTTATACACCGGGGAGCTGTTTTTT. This sequence encodes CASSSNLYTGELFF. Looking up the rest from reference TRBV7-9 and TRBJ2-2 gives the full variable domain: DTGVSQNPRHKITKRGQNVTFRCDPISEHNRLYWYRQTLGQGPEFLTYFQNEAQLEKSRLLSDRFSAERPKGSFSTLEIQRTEQGDSAMYLCASSSNLYTGELFFGEGSRLTVL.

The chain employs TRBV19 and TRBJ2-7; 13 nucleotides line up with TRBD2. The germline V gene has CDR1 LNHDA and CDR2 SQIVND (reference sequence). With V trimmed by 5 bases and J by 8 bases, 12 bases remained unmatched. The CDR3 is 16 amino acids. The CDR3 here is CASSPLPRTSGSQQYF. As DNA, the CDR3 is TGTGCCAGTAGTCCGCTACCCCGGACTAGCGGGAGCCAGCAGTACTTC.

This chain joins TRBV12-5 and TRBJ1-1; D may be TRBD1 (6 bases). The length of the CDR3 is 12 residues. CDR1 is LGHNT, CDR2 FRNRAP, per germline. The ends were cut back, 8 bases at V and 5 bases at J, with 12 bases in the middle. CDR3: CASSGEGTEAFF. CDR3 in DNA: TGTGCTAGTTCAGGGGAGGGGACTGAAGCTTTCTTT.

The V gene is TRBV5-1, the J gene TRBJ2-3, with 10 nucleotides matching TRBD1. The CDR3 spans 15 residues. V was clipped by 3 bases and J by 5 bases; unmatched bases: 6. CDR1 is SGHRS and CDR2 is YFSETQ in the germline V gene. The CDR3 here is CASSWGTGVGDTQYF. CDR3 DNA sequence: TGCGCCAGCAGCTGGGGGACAGGGGTTGGAGATACGCAGTATTTT.

CDR3 amino acids: CASSPRGAPYEQYF. The CDR3, as DNA: TGTGCCAGCTCACCACGAGGGGCCCCCTACGAGCAGTACTTC. The chain links TRBV18 to TRBJ2-7; either TRBD1 or TRBD2 may fit D (5 bases each). Looked up from germline, CDR1 is KGHSH and CDR2 is LQKENI. V dropped 1 base and J dropped 2 bases, with 9 bases sitting between them. The CDR3 runs to 14 residues.

CDR3 residues: CASSYARTEAGYTF. The CDR3 nucleotides are TGTGCCAGCAGTTACGCGAGGACAGAAGCCGGCTACACCTTC. The chain employs TRBV6-5 and TRBJ1-2, with a tentative D call TRBD1 (6 bases). Per the germline V gene, CDR1 is MNHEY and CDR2 is SVGAGI. V was pared by 2 bases and J by 8 bases, with 15 bases between. This CDR3 has 14 amino acids.

This sequence joins TRBV7-9 and TRBJ2-3; D is ambiguous. The V gene lost 1 base and the J gene lost 5 bases, with 7 bases spanning the gap. This CDR3 contains 13 residues. Germline V gene lookup returns CDR1 SEHNR and CDR2 FQNEAQ (reference sequence). The CDR3 here is CASSLGVRDTQYF. Here the CDR3 DNA reads TGTGCCAGCAGCTTAGGCGTAAGAGATACGCAGTATTTT. Filled out from reference TRBV7-9 and TRBJ2-3, the complete variable domain reads DTGVSQNPRHKITKRGQNVTFRCDPISEHNRLYWYRQTLGQGPEFLTYFQNEAQLEKSRLLSDRFSAERPKGSFSTLEIQRTEQGDSAMYLCASSLGVRDTQYFGPGTRLTVL.

The V call is TRBV7-9, the J call TRBJ2-3; either TRBD1 or TRBD2 may supply D (6 bases each). CDR3 size: 15 residues. V lost 0 bases and J lost 4, with 11 bases in between. The germline CDR1 and CDR2 sequences are SEHNR and FQNEAQ (reference sequence). This chain's CDR3 is CASSLAAGEADTQYF. The CDR3 nucleotides read TGTGCCAGCAGCTTAGCGGCAGGGGAGGCAGATACGCAGTATTTT.

This clonotype was picked up many times. The rearrangement links TRBV3-1 to TRBJ2-1; D remains ambiguous. Germline V lookup: CDR1 LGHDT, CDR2 YNNKEL (reference sequence). This CDR3 region has 12 residues. The ends were cut back, 4 bases at V and 10 bases at J, with 11 bases in the middle. CDR3 nucleotide sequence: TGTGCCAGCAGCCCTCCCCGTGGGGAGCAGTTCTTC. This encodes CASSPPRGEQFF.

This chain links TRBV12-3 or TRBV12-4 with TRBJ2-3; TRBD1 aligns across 7 bases. The CDR3 sequence is 16 residues long. Losses at the gene ends were 4 bases for V and 3 bases for J; bases not matched to a gene: 10. CDR3 residues: CASSSLREQGTDTQYF. For the CDR3, the DNA is TGTGCCAGCAGTTCTCTTAGGGAACAGGGGACAGATACGCAGTATTTT.

This clonotype has just a few counts. This chain links TRBV7-9 with TRBJ1-1; TRBD1 might be the D (6 bases). The CDR3 is 16 amino acids. The germline gives CDR1 SEHNR, CDR2 FQNEAQ (reference sequence). Trimming removed 1 base at V and 1 base at J, with 13 bases between. Here the CDR3 DNA reads TGTGCCAGCAGCTTAGGGGAACAGGGATCGAACACTGAAGCTTTCTTT. Protein: CASSLGEQGSNTEAFF.

This clonotype was seen a handful of times. The chain couples TRBV5-1 to TRBJ1-6; 8 bases line up with TRBD1. J lost 9 bases, V lost 0 bases, and 8 bases had no gene match. Germline values: CDR1 SGHRS, CDR2 YFSETQ. The CDR3 has 16 amino acids. The CDR3 is CASSLAGQEIGSPLHF. CDR3 nucleotide sequence: TGCGCCAGCAGCTTGGCGGGACAGGAGATCGGTTCACCCCTCCACTTT.

This sequence joins TRBV20-1 and TRBJ2-7; D unclear. Germline V gives CDR1 DFQATT, CDR2 SNEGSKA (reference sequence). V dropped 0 bases and J dropped 3 bases, with 9 bases sitting between them. This CDR3 contains 13 residues. CDR3 in DNA: TGCAGTGCTAGAGATAGCTGGAACTACGAGCAGTACTTC. This sequence encodes CSARDSWNYEQYF.

This rearrangement joins TRBV5-1 to TRBJ2-3, with TRBD2 identical over 12 bases. V was pared by 4 bases and J by 1 base, with 4 bases of the junction left unmatched. The germline CDR1 and CDR2 sequences are SGHRS and YFSETQ. CDR3 length: 16 amino acids. The CDR3 DNA reads TGCGCCAGCAGCGTTCGACTAGCGGGGGGCACAGATACGCAGTATTTT. It yields the protein CASSVRLAGGTDTQYF.

This clonotype was observed a handful of times. The chain joins TRBV7-6 to TRBJ1-5; no clear D. The ends were cut back, 4 bases at V and 5 bases at J, with 9 bases in the middle. The CDR3 has 13 residues. CDR1 and CDR2 from the germline V gene are SGHVS and FNYEAQ. In DNA, the CDR3 is TGTGCCAGCAGCTCACGTCAAGATCAGCCCCAGCATTTT. It encodes CASSSRQDQPQHF.

This clonotype was recorded a few times. The V call is TRBV4-1, the J call TRBJ2-2; D is uncertain. The CDR3 runs 16 residues. The ends were cut back, 5 bases at V and 1 base at J, with 14 bases in the middle. Germline V lookup: CDR1 MGHRA, CDR2 YSYEKL. CDR3 DNA sequence: TGCGCCAGCAGCTTGACCACGGGCGAGAACACCGGGGAGCTGTTTTTT. Amino acid sequence: CASSLTTGENTGELFF.

The CDR3: CASSAQGGVTDTQYF. The CDR3 coding sequence is TGTGCCAGCAGCGCCCAGGGGGGTGTTACAGATACGCAGTATTTT. The V gene is TRBV7-9, the J gene TRBJ2-3, with D possibly being TRBD1 (7 bases). Germline V gene lookup returns CDR1 SEHNR and CDR2 FQNEAQ (reference sequence). Deletions cut 5 bases from V and 3 bases from J, with 15 bases between. CDR3 length: 15 residues.

This clonotype was seen more than once but under ten times. The chain uses TRBV7-9 and TRBJ2-7, with 12 bases fitting TRBD1. The length of the CDR3 is 15 residues. Germline V gene data show CDR1 as SEHNR and CDR2 as FQNEAQ (reference sequence). The trim removed 7 bases at V and 4 bases at J, leaving 8 bases unmatched. CDR3 region: CASIQPGQGAYEQYF. The DNA for the CDR3 is TGTGCCAGCATACAGCCGGGACAGGGGGCATACGAGCAGTACTTC.

This clonotype was counted ten times or more. The chain links TRBV20-1 to TRBJ2-1; TRBD2 agrees at 10 bases. In germline, CDR1 is DFQATT, CDR2 SNEGSKA (reference sequence). Germline trimming cut 3 bases from V and 8 bases from J; bases unmatched to any gene: 16. The CDR3 sequence is 17 residues long. This CDR3 reads CSASLLAGEAAAHEQFF. The CDR3 coding sequence is TGCAGTGCTAGTCTCCTAGCGGGAGAAGCAGCGGCACATGAGCAGTTCTTC.